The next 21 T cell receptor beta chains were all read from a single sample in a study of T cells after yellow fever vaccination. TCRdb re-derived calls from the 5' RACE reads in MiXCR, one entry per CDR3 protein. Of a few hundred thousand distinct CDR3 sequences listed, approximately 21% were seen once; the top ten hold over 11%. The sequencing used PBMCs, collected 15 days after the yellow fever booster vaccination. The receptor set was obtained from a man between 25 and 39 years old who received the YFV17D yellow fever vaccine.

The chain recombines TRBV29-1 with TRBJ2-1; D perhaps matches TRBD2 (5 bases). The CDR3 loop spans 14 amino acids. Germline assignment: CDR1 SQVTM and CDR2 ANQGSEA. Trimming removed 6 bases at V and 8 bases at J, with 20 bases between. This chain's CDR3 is CSVLTWLRVYEQFF. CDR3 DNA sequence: TGCAGCGTCTTGACTTGGCTGAGGGTCTATGAGCAGTTCTTC.

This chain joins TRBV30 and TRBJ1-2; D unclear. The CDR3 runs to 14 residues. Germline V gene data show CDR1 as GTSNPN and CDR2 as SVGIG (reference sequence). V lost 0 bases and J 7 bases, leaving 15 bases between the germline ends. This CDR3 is CAWSVLLREAGYTF. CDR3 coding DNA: TGTGCCTGGAGTGTACTTTTGAGGGAAGCTGGCTACACCTTC. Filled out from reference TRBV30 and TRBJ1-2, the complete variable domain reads SQTIHQWPATLVQPVGSPLSLECTVEGTSNPNLYWYRQAAGRGLQLLFYSVGIGQISSEVPQNLSASRPQDRQFILSSKKLLLSDSGFYLCAWSVLLREAGYTFGSGTRLTVV.

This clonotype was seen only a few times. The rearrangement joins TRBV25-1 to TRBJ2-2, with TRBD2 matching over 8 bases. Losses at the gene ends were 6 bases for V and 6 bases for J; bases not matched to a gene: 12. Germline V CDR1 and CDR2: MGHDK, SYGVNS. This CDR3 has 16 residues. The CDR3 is CASRSTNGRVAGELFF. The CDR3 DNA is TGTGCCAGCAGGTCAACAAACGGGAGGGTTGCCGGGGAGCTGTTTTTT.

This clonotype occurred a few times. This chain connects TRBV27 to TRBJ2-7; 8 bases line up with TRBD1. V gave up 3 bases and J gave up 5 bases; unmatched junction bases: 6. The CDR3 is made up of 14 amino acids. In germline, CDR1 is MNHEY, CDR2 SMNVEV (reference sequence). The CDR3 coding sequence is TGTGCCAGCAGTTTCCCGGACAGGGTCCACGAGCAGTACTTC. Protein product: CASSFPDRVHEQYF.

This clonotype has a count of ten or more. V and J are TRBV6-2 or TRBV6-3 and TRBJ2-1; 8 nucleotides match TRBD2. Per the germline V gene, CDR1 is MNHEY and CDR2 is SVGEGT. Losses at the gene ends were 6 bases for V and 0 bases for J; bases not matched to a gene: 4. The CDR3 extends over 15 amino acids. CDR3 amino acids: CASSLLAASYNEQFF. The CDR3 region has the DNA TGTGCCAGCAGCTTACTAGCGGCCTCCTACAATGAGCAGTTCTTC.

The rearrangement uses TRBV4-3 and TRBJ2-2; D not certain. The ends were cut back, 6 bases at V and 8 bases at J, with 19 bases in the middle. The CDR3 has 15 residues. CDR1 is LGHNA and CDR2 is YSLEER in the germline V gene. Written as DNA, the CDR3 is TGCGCCAGCAGTTATTATCCTTGGGGAAAAGGGGAGCTGTTTTTT. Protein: CASSYYPWGKGELFF.

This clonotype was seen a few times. The CDR3 is CASSYLADSYEQYF. The CDR3 DNA follows: TGTGCCAGCAGTTACCTAGCGGACTCCTACGAGCAGTACTTC. This chain joins TRBV6-2 or TRBV6-3 and TRBJ2-7; 7 bases line up with TRBD2. The CDR3 loop spans 14 amino acids. V was pared by 2 bases and J by 0 bases, with 1 base of the junction left unmatched. Germline assignment: CDR1 MNHEY and CDR2 SVGEGT.

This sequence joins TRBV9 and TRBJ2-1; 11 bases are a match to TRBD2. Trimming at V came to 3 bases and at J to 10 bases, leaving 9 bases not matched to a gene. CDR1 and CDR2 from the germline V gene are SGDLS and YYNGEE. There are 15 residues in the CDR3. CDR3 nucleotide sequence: TGTGCCAGCAGCGCCGGGACTAGCGGAGGGGGGGAGCAGTTCTTC. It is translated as CASSAGTSGGGEQFF.

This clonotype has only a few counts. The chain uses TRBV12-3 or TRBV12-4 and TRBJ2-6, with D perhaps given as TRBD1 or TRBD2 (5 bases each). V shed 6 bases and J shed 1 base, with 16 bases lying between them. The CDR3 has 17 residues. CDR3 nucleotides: TGTGCCAGCAGGTCCGGGACGTCTCCTTCTGGGGCCAACGTCCTGACTTTC. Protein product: CASRSGTSPSGANVLTF.

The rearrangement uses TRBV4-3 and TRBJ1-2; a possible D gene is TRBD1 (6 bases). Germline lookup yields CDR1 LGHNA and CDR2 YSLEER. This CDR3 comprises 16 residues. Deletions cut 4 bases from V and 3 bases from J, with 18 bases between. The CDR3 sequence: CASSPGGAGLDYGYTF. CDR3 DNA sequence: TGCGCCAGCAGCCCCGGGGGGGCAGGCTTAGACTATGGCTACACCTTC.

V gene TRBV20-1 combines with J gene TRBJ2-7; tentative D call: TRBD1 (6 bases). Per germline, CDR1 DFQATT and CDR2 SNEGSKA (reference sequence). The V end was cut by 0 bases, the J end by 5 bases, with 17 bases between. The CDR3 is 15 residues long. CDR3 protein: CSARDGQGKIHEQYF. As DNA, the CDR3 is TGCAGTGCTAGAGATGGGCAGGGGAAGATACACGAGCAGTACTTC.

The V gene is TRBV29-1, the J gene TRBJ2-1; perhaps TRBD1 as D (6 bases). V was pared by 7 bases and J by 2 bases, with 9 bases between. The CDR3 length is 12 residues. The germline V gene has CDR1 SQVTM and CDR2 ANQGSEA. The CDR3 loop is CSAEGAYNEQFF. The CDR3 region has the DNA TGCAGCGCCGAGGGGGCCTACAATGAGCAGTTCTTC.

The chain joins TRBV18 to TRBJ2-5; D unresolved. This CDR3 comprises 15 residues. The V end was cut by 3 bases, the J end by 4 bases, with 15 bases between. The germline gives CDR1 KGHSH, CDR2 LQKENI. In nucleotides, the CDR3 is TGTGCCAGCTCACCGTATCGAACAGTAGGAGAGACCCAGTACTTC. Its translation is CASSPYRTVGETQYF. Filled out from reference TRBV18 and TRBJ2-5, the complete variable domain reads NAGVMQNPRHLVRRRGQEARLRCSPMKGHSHVYWYRQLPEEGLKFMVYLQKENIIDESGMPKERFSAEFPKEGPSILRIQQVVRGDSAAYFCASSPYRTVGETQYFGPGTRLLVL.

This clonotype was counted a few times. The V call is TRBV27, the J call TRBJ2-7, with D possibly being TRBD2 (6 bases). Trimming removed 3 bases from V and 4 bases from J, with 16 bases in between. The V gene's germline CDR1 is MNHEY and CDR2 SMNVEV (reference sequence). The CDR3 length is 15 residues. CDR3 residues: CASSFGLGTYYEQYF. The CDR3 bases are TGTGCCAGCAGTTTTGGGCTCGGGACTTATTACGAGCAGTACTTC.

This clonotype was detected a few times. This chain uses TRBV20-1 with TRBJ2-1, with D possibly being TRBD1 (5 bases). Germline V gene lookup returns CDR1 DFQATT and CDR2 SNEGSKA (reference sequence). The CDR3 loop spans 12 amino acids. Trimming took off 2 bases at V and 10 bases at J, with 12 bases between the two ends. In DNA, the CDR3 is TGCAGTGCTAGATTGCAGGGCTGGGAGCAGTTCTTC. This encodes CSARLQGWEQFF.

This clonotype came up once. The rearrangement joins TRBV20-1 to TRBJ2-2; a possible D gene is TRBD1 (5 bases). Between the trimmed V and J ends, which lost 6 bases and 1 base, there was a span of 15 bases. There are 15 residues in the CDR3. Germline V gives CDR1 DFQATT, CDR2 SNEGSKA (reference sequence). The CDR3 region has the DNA TGCAGTGCCCGGAGCAGGGCACAGAACACCGGGGAGCTGTTTTTT. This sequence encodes CSARSRAQNTGELFF.

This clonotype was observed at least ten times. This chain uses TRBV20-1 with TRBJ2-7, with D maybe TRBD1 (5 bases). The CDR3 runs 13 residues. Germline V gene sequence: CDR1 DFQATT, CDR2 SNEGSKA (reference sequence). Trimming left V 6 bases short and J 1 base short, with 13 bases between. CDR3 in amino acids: CSAPVPGSYEQYF. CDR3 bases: TGCAGTGCACCCGTCCCAGGGTCCTACGAGCAGTACTTC.

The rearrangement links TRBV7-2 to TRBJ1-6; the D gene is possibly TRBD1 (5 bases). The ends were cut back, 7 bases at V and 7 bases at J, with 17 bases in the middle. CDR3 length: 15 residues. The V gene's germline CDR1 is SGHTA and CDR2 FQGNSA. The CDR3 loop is CASIEAPGTNSPLHF. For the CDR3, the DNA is TGTGCCAGCATCGAGGCTCCCGGGACGAATTCACCCCTCCACTTT.

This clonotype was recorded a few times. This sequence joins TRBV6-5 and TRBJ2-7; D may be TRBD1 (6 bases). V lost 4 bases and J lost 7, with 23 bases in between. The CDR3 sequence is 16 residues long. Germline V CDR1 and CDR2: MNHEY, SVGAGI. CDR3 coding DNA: TGTGCCAGCAGTTTCACGACAGGACAATATTTGTGGGAGCAGTACTTC. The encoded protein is CASSFTTGQYLWEQYF.

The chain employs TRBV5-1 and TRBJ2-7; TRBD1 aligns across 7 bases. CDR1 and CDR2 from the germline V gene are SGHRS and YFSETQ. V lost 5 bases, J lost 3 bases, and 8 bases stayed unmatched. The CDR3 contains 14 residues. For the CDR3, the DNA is TGCGCCAGCAGTTACACAGGGGATGGCTACGAGCAGTACTTC. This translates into CASSYTGDGYEQYF. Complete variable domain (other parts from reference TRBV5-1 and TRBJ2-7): KAGVTQTPRYLIKTRGQQVTLSCSPISGHRSVSWYQQTPGQGLQFLFEYFSETQRNKGNFPGRFSGRQFSNSRSEMNVSTLELGDSALYLCASSYTGDGYEQYFGPGTRLTVT.

The CDR3 nucleotides read TGTGCCAGCAGTTACTCCTTTGGCAGGGGGTCGGGAGAGACCCAGTACTTC. It codes for CASSYSFGRGSGETQYF. The chain joins TRBV6-5 to TRBJ2-5, with 7 bases identical to TRBD1. CDR1 and CDR2 (germline): MNHEY, SVGAGI. With 0 bases clipped from V and 4 bases from J, the junction kept 11 bases outside the gene matches. The CDR3 totals 17 residues.